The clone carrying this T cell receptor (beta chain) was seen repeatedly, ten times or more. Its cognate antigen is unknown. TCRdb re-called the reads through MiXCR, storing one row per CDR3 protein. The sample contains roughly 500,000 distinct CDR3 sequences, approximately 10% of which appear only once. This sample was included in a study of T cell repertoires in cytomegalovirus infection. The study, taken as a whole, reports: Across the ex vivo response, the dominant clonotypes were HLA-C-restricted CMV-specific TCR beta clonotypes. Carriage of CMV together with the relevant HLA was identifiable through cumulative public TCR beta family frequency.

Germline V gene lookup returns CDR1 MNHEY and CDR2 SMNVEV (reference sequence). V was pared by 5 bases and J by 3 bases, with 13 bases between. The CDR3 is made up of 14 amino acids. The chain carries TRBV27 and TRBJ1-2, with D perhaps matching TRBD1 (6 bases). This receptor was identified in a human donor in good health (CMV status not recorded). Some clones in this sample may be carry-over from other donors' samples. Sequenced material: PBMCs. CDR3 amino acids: CASSPHREDYGYTF. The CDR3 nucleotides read TGTGCCAGCAGTCCCCACAGGGAGGACTATGGCTACACCTTC.